This TCR beta chain was observed in a study of T cell responses to AZD1222 COVID-19 vaccine. Germline V CDR1 and CDR2: MNHEY, SVGEGT. Trimming took 2 bases from V and 3 from J, leaving 7 bases between them. The CDR3 sequence is 13 residues long. Findings and caveats of the study: Recipients of AZD1222 seropositive at baseline numbered only 5 or 6.

This clone has just one count. What it binds is not known. Clones were read by immunoSEQ multiplex PCR, and TCRdb kept only the in-frame ones, dropping some. The sample has 80,000 or so clones, 90% seen once. Sequencing was performed on peripheral blood, taken 28 days after the second AZD1222 dose. This chain connects TRBV6-2 or TRBV6-3 to TRBJ2-5; a weak D match, TRBD1 (5 bases). The source of this sequence is an adult who received the AZD1222 COVID-19 vaccine. The chain's CDR3 is CASSYRQKETQYF. For the CDR3, the DNA is TGTGCCAGCAGTTACAGACAGAAAGAGACCCAGTACTTC.